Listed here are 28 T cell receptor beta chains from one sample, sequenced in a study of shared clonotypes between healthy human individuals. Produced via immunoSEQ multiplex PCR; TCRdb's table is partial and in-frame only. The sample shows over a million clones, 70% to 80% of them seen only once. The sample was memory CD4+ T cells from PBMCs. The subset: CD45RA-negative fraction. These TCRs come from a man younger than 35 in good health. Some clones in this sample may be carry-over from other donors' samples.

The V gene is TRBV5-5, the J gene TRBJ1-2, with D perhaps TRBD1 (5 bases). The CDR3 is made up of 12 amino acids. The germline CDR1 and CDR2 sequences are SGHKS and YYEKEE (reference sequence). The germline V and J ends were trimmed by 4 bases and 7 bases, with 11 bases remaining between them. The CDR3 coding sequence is TGTGCCAGCAGCCCGAGGGACTTTGGCTACACCTTC. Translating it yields CASSPRDFGYTF.

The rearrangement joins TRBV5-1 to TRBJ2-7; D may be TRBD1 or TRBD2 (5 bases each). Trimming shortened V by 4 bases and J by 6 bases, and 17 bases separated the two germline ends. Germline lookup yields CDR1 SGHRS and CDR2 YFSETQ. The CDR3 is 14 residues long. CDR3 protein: CASSRRDDLTEQYF. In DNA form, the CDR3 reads TGCGCCAGCAGCCGACGGGACGATCTCACCGAGCAGTACTTC.

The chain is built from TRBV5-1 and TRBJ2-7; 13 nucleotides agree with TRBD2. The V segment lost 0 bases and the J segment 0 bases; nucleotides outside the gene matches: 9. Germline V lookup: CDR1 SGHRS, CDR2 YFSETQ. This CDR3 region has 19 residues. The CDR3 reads CASSLAGLAGPRSSYEQYF. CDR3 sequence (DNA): TGCGCCAGCAGCTTGGCGGGACTAGCGGGACCTAGGAGCTCCTACGAGCAGTACTTC.

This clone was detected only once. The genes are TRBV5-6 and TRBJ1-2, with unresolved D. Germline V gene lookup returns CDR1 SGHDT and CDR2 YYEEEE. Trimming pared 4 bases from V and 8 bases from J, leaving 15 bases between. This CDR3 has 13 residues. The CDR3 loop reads CASSETGPRGYTF. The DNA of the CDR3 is TGTGCCAGCAGCGAAACCGGGCCCAGAGGCTACACCTTC.

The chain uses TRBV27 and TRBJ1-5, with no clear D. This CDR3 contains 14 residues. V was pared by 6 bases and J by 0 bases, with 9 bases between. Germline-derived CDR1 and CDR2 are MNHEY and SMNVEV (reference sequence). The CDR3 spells CASRPTYSNQPQHF. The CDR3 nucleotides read TGTGCCAGCAGGCCAACCTATAGCAATCAGCCCCAGCATTTT.

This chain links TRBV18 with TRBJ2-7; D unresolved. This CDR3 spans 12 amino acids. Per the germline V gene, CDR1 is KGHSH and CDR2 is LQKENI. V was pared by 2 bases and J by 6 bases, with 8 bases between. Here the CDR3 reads CASSPDIIEQYF. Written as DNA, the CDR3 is TGTGCCAGCTCACCAGATATTATCGAGCAGTACTTC.

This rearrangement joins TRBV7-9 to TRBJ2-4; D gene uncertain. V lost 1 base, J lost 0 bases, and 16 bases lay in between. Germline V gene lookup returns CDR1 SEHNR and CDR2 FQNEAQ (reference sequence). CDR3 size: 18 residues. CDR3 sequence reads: CASSLGPSSGPAKNIQYF. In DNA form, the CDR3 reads TGTGCCAGCAGCTTAGGCCCGAGCTCCGGGCCAGCCAAAAACATTCAGTACTTC.

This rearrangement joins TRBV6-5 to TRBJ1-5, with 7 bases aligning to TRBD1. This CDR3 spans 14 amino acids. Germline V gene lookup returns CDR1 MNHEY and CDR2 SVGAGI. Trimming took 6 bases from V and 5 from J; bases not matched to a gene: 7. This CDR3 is CASSPRGGHQPQHF. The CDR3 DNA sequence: TGTGCCAGCAGCCCCAGGGGGGGGCATCAGCCCCAGCATTTT.

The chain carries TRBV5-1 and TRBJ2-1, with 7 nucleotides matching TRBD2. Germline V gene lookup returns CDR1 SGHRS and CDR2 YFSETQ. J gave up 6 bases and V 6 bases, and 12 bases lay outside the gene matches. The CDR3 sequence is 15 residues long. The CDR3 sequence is CASTDSGTNLNEQFF. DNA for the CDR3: TGCGCCAGCACAGATTCCGGGACTAACCTCAATGAGCAGTTCTTC.

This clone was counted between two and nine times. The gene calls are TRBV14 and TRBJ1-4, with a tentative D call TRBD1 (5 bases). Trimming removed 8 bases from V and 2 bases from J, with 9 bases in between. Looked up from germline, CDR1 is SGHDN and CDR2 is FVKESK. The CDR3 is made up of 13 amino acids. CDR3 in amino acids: CASQRGTNEKLFF. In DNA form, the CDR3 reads TGTGCCAGCCAAAGGGGTACTAATGAAAAACTGTTTTTT.

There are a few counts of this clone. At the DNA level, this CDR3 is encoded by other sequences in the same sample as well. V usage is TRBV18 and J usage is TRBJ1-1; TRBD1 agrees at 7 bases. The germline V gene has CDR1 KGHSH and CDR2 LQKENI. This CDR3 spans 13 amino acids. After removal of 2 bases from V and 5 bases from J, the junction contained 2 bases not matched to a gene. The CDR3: CASSPDRETEAFF. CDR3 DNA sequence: TGTGCCAGCTCACCAGACAGGGAGACTGAAGCTTTCTTT.

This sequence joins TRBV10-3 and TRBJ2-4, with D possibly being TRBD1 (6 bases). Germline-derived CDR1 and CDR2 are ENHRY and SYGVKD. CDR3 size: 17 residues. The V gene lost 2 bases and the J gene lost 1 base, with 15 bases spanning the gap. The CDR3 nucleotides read TGTGCCATCAGTGAGACCGAACAGGGAGTCGCCAAAAACATTCAGTACTTC. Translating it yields CAISETEQGVAKNIQYF.

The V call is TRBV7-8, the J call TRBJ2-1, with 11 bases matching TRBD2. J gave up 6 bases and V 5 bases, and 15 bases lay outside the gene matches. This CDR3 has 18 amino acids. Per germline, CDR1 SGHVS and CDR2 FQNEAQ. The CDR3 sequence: CASSPRSGWLAGGNEQFF. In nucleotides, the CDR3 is TGTGCCAGCAGCCCCCGGTCGGGTTGGCTAGCGGGAGGCAATGAGCAGTTCTTC.

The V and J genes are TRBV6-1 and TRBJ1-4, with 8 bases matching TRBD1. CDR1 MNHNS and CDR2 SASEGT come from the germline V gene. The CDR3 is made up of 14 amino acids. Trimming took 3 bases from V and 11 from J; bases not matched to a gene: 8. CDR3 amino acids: CASSEEDRGGKLFF. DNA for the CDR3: TGTGCCAGCAGTGAGGAAGACAGGGGTGGGAAACTGTTTTTT.

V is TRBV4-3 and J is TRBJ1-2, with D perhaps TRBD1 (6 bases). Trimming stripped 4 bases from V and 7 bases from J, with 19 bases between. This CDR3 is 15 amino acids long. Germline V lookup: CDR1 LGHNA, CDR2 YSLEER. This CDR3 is CASSPTLQGGRGYTF. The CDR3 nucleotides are TGCGCCAGCAGCCCAACCCTACAGGGAGGGCGTGGCTACACCTTC.

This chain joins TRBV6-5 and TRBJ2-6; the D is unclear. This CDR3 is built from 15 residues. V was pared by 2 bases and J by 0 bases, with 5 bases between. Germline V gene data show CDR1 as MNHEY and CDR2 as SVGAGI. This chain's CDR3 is CASSYGSSGANVLTF. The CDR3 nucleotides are TGTGCCAGCAGTTACGGAAGCTCTGGGGCCAACGTCCTGACTTTC.

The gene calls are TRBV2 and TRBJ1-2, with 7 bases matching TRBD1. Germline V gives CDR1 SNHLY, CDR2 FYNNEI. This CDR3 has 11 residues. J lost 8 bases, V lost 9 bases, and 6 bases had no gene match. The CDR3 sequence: CARHRGEGYTF. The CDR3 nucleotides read TGTGCCAGACACAGGGGTGAGGGCTACACCTTC.

CDR3 nucleotides: TGCGCCAGCAGCTCAGGGACGGTGAACACCGGGGAGCTGTTTTTT. Translating gives CASSSGTVNTGELFF. The J gene is TRBJ2-2, the V gene TRBV5-1, with D perhaps TRBD1 or TRBD2 (5 bases each). Trimming cost V 3 bases and J 1 base, with 10 bases left between them. This CDR3 is 15 amino acids long. Germline values: CDR1 SGHRS, CDR2 YFSETQ.

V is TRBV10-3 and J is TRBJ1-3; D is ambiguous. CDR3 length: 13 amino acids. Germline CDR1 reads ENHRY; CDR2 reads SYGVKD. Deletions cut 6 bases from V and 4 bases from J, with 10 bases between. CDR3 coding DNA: TGTGCCATCAGAGTGGACCGAGGAAACACCATATATTTT. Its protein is CAIRVDRGNTIYF.

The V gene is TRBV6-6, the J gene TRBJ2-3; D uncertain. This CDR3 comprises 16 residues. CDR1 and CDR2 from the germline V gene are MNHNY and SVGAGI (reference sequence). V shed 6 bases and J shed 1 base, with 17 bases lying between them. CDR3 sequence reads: CASSPGLHLGTDTQYF. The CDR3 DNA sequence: TGTGCCAGCAGCCCCGGGTTGCACCTGGGCACAGATACGCAGTATTTT.

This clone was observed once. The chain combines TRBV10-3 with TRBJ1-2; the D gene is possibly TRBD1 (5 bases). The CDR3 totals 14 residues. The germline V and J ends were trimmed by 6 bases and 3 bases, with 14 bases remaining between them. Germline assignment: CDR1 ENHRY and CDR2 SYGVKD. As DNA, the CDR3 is TGTGCCATCAGCGCGGGACCCTCTGACTATGGCTACACCTTC. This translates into CAISAGPSDYGYTF.

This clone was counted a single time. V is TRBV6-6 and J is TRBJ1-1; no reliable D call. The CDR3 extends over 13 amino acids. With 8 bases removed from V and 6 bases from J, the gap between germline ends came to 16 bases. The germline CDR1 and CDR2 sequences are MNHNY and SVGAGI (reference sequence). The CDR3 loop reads CASYRPSYPEAFF. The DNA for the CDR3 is TGTGCCAGCTATCGGCCCTCGTACCCTGAAGCTTTCTTT.

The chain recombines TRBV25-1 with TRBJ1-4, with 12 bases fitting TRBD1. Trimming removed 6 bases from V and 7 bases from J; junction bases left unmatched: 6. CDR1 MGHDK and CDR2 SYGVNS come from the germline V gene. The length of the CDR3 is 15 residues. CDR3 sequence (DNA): TGTGCCAGCAGGGGGACAGGGGGCAGAAGTGAAAAACTGTTTTTT. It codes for CASRGTGGRSEKLFF.

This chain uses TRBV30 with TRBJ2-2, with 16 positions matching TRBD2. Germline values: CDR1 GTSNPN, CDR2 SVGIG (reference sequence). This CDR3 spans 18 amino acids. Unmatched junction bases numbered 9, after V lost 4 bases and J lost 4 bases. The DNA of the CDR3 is TGTGCCTGGACCGGGACTAGCGGGAGGGCCTGGGGCACCGGGGAGCTGTTTTTT. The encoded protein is CAWTGTSGRAWGTGELFF.

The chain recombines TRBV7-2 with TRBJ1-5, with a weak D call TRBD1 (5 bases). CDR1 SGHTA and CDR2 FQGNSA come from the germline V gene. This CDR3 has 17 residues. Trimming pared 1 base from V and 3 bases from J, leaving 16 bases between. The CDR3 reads CASSLEAGTFPNQPQHF. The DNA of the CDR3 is TGTGCCAGCAGCTTAGAGGCAGGGACCTTTCCCAATCAGCCCCAGCATTTT.

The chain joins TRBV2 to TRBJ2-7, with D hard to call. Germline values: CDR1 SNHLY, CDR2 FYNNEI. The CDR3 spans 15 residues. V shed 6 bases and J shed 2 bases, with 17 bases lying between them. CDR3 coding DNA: TGTGCCAGCAGCCTCGAGAAGGGTGGCCCCTACGAGCAGTACTTC. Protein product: CASSLEKGGPYEQYF.

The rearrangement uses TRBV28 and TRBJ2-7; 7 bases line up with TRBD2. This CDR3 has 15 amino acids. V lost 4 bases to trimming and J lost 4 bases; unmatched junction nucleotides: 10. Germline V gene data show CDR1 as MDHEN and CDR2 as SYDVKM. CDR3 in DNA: TGTGCCAGCAGTTCCTACTGGGGAGGGAGGTACGAGCAGTACTTC. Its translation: CASSSYWGGRYEQYF. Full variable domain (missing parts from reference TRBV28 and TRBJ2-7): DVKVTQSSRYLVKRTGEKVFLECVQDMDHENMFWYRQDPGLGLRLIYFSYDVKMKEKGDIPEGYSVSREKKERFSLILESASTNQTSMYLCASSSYWGGRYEQYFGPGTRLTVT.

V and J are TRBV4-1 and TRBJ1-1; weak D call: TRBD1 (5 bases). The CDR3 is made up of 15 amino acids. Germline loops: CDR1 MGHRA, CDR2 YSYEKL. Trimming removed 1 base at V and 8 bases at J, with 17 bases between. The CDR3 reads CASSQANTGGLEAFF. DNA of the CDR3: TGCGCCAGCAGCCAAGCCAACACGGGGGGGTTAGAAGCTTTCTTT.